Sequencing of this TCR beta chain was carried out in a study of blood T cell repertoires in COVID-19. On the study more broadly: PBMCs, B-cell-depleted T cells, or T cells were the source of the cDNA or gDNA that made up the material.

Under the authors' procedure: Scientists estimated how many nucleated cells there were by amplifying reference gene primers. TCRdb keeps only in-frame clones here, not all; method: immunoSEQ multiplex PCR. That table is the source of V, J and clone size, and D and trimming were worked out from the DNA. The sample includes 90,000 to 110,000 clones, approximately 85% of them seen just once. The germline CDR1 and CDR2 sequences are MGHRA and YSYEKL. This CDR3 has 14 residues. V gave up 3 bases and J gave up 6 bases, with 15 bases separating them. Sequencing was performed on peripheral blood. The V and J genes are TRBV4-1 and TRBJ2-7; D might be TRBD2 (5 bases). This receptor was taken from a man aged 45-60 years with acute or convalescent COVID-19. CDR3: CASSQVRESVEQYF. As DNA, the CDR3 is TGCGCCAGCAGCCAGGTGAGGGAAAGCGTCGAGCAGTACTTC.